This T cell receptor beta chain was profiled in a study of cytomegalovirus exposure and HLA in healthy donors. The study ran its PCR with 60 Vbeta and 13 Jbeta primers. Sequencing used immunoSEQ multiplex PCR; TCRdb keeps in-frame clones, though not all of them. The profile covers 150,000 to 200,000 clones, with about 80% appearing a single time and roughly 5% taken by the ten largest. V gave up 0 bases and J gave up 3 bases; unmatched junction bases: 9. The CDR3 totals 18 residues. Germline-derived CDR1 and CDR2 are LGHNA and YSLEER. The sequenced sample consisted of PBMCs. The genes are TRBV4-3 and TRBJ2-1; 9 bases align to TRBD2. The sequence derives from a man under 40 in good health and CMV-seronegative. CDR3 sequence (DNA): TGCGCCAGCAGCCAAGATCCACCGGGGACTAGCTACTACAATGAGCAGTTCTTC. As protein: CASSQDPPGTSYYNEQFF.